This T cell receptor beta chain was recovered during a study of read filtering for tumor transcriptome and immune sequencing. Study information: Patients were 17 to 20 male and some 13 female, mean age roughly 68 years, range about 47 to 85.

V was pared by 6 bases and J by 5 bases, with 10 bases between. This CDR3 has 12 residues. Study observations and caveats: Around 80% of IR-seq clonotypes had a single read, yet these held 3% to 4% of reads.

From about 400 ng of RNA, a library with molecular barcoded alpha/delta and beta/gamma adaptors was made. MiXCR, run by TCRdb on the reads, gives a single entry per CDR3 protein. The table records about 45,000 distinct CDR3 sequences, about 20% of them present only once. Many counts were recorded for this clonotype. What it binds is not known. Source material: a population of CD138-negative cells sorted from bone marrow. The clonotype comes from a donor at least 40 years old with multiple myeloma. V and J are TRBV12-3 or TRBV12-4 and TRBJ2-5; D might be TRBD2 (6 bases). The CDR3 sequence is CASSWRAETQYF. The CDR3, as DNA: TGTGCCAGCAGCTGGAGGGCTGAGACCCAGTACTTC.